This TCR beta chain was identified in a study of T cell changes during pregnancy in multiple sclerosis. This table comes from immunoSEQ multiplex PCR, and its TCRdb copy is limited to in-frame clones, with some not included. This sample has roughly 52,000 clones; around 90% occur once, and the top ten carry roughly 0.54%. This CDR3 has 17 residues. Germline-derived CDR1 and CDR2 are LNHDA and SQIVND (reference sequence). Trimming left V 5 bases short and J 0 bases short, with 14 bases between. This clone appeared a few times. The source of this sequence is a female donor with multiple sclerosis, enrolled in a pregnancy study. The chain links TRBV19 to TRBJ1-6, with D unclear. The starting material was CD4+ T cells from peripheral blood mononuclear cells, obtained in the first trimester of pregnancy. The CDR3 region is CASSSRGGHSYNSPLHF. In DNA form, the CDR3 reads TGTGCCAGTAGTTCCCGAGGAGGGCACTCCTATAATTCACCCCTCCACTTT.